The present TCR beta chain was sequenced within a study of blood T cell repertoires in COVID-19. Overall study: Some COVID-19 samples were acute and others convalescent; all came from the United States, Italy and Spain. T cells, B-cell-depleted T cells, or PBMCs provided the cDNA or gDNA that served as material.

Authors' analysis steps: Estimation of nucleated cell counts was performed using reference gene primer amplification. Generated by immunoSEQ multiplex PCR, the TCRdb table keeps only in-frame clones and is missing some. The V and J calls and clone size were taken over from that table, and D and trimming were inferred from the DNA. The profile covers about 150,000 clones, with around 80% appearing a single time and roughly 15% taken by the ten largest. The germline gives CDR1 SEHNR, CDR2 FQNEAQ (reference sequence). The CDR3 is 14 amino acids. The germline V and J ends were trimmed by 5 bases and 7 bases, with 17 bases remaining between them.

This sequence originates from a human donor with acute or convalescent COVID-19. The donor label of this sample is uncertain. The J gene is TRBJ1-2, the V gene TRBV7-9, with a possible D match to TRBD1 (6 bases). The sequenced material came from peripheral blood. The CDR3 loop is CASSGQGNRGGYTF. The CDR3 coding sequence is TGTGCCAGCAGCGGTCAGGGGAATCGGGGTGGCTACACCTTC. Combining the CDR3 with reference TRBV7-9 and TRBJ1-2 gives the whole variable domain DTGVSQNPRHKITKRGQNVTFRCDPISEHNRLYWYRQTLGQGPEFLTYFQNEAQLEKSRLLSDRFSAERPKGSFSTLEIQRTEQGDSAMYLCASSGQGNRGGYTFGSGTRLTVV.